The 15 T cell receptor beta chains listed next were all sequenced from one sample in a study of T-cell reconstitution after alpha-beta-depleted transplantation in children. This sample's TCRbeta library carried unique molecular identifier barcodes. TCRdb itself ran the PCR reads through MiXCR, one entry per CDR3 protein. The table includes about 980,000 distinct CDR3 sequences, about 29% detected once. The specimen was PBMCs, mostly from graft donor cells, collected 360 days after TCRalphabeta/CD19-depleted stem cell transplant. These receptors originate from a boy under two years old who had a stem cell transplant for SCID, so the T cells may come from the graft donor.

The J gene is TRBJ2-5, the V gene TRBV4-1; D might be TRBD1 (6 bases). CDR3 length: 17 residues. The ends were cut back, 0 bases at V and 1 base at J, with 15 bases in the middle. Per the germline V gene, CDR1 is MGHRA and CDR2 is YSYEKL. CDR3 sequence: CASSQESALGAQETQYF. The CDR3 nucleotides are TGCGCCAGCAGCCAAGAGTCTGCTTTGGGGGCCCAAGAGACCCAGTACTTC.

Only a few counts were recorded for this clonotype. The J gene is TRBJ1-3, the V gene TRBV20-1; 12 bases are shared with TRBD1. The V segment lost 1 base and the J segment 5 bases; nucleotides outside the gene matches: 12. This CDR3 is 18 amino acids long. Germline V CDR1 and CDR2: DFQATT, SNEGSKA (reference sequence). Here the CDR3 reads CSARGRDGTGGGRNTIYF. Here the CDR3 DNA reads TGCAGTGCTAGAGGACGAGACGGGACAGGGGGCGGCAGAAACACCATATATTTT.

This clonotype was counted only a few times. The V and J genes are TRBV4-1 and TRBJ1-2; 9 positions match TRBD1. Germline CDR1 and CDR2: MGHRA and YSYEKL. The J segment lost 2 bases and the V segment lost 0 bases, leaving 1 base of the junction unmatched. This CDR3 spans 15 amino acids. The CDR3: CASSQEDRGNYGYTF. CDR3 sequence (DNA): TGCGCCAGCAGCCAAGAAGACAGGGGGAACTATGGCTACACCTTC.

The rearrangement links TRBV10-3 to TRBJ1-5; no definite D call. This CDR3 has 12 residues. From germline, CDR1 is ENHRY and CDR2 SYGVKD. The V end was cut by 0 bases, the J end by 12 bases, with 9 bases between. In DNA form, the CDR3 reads TGTGCCATCAGTGAGTCTGGGCAGTACCAGCATTTT. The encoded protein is CAISESGQYQHF.

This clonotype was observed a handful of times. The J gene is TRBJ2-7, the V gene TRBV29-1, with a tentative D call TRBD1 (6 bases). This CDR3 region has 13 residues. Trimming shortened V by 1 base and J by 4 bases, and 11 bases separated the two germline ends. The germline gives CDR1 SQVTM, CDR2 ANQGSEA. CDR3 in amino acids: CSVEVIQGYEQYF. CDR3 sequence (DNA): TGCAGCGTTGAAGTAATACAGGGATACGAGCAGTACTTC.

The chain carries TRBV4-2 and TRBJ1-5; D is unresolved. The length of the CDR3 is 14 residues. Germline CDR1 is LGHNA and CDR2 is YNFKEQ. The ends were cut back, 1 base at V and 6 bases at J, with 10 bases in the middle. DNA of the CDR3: TGTGCCAGCAGCCAAGGTTGGTACGCTCAGCCCCAGCATTTT. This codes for CASSQGWYAQPQHF.

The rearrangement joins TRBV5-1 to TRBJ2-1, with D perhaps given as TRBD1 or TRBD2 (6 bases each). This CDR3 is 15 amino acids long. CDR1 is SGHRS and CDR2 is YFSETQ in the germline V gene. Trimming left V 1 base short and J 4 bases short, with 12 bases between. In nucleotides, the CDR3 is TGCGCCAGCAGCTTGTCCCGGGGGCTTTACAATGAGCAGTTCTTC. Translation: CASSLSRGLYNEQFF.

In DNA, the CDR3 is TGTGCCAGCAGCTTCCCGGTAGGGACTAGCGGGGGCAGCACAGATACGCAGTATTTT. Its protein product is CASSFPVGTSGGSTDTQYF. V is TRBV7-8 and J is TRBJ2-3; 14 nucleotides match TRBD2. Germline V gene lookup returns CDR1 SGHVS and CDR2 FQNEAQ. V lost 3 bases, J lost 0 bases, and 8 bases stayed unmatched. The CDR3 loop spans 19 amino acids.

CDR3 residues: CSAFNIAGGPYNEQFF. The CDR3 DNA reads TGCAGTGCTTTCAACATAGCGGGGGGGCCTTACAATGAGCAGTTCTTC. The chain links TRBV20-1 to TRBJ2-1; TRBD2 matches at 11 bases. V shed 5 bases, J shed 4 bases, and the junction held 10 bases outside the gene matches. CDR1 is DFQATT, CDR2 SNEGSKA, per germline (reference sequence). The CDR3 has 16 residues.

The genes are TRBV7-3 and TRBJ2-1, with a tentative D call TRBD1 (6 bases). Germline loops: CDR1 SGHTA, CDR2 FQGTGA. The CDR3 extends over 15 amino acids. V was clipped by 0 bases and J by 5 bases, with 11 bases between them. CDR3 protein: CASSLTQGLNNEQFF. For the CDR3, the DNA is TGTGCCAGCAGCTTAACACAGGGCCTCAACAATGAGCAGTTCTTC.

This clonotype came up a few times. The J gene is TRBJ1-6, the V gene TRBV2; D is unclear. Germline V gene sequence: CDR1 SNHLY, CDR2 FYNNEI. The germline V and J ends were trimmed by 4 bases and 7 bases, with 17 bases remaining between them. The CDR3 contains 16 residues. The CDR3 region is CASSVPGAGWNSPLHF. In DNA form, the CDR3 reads TGTGCCAGCAGTGTTCCCGGCGCAGGCTGGAATTCACCCCTCCACTTT.

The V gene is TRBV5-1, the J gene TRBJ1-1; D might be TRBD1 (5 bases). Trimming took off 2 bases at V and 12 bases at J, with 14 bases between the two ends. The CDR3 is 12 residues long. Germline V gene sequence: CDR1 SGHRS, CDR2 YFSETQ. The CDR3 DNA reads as TGCGCCAGCAGCTTCATCGGGGGTTGGACTTTCTTT. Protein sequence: CASSFIGGWTFF.

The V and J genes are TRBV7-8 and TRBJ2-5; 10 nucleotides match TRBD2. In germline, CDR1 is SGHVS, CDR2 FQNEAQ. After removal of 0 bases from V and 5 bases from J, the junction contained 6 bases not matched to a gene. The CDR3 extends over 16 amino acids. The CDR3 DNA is TGTGCCAGCAGCTTAGCTAGCGGGGGGCCGGGGGAGACCCAGTACTTC. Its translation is CASSLASGGPGETQYF.

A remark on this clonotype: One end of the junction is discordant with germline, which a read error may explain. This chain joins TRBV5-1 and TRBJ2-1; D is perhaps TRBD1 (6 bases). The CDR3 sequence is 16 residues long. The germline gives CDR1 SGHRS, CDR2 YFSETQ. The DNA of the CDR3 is TGCGCCAGCAGCTTAGACCTACAGGGACCTTATGATGAGCATTTCTTC. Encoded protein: CASSLDLQGPYDEHFF. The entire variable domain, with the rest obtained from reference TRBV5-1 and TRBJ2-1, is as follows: KAGVTQTPRYLIKTRGQQVTLSCSPISGHRSVSWYQQTPGQGLQFLFEYFSETQRNKGNFPGRFSGRQFSNSRSEMNVSTLELGDSALYLCASSLDLQGPYDEHFFGPGTRLTVL.

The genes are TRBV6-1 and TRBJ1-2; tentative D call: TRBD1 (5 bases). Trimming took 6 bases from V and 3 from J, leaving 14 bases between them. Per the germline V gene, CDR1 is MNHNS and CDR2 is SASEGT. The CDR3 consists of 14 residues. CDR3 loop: CASSDRSSYYGYTF. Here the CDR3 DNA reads TGTGCCAGCAGCGACAGATCATCTTACTATGGCTACACCTTC.